This TCR beta chain was obtained from a study of shared clonotypes between healthy human individuals. Notes on the study in general: Large depth notwithstanding, sorted-subset sequencing proved incomplete by rarefaction.

Terminally differentiated effector memory CD45RA+ cells were excluded by CCR7 positive selection of CD45RO-negative cells. There are 15 residues in the CDR3. CDR1 SGHNT and CDR2 YYREEE come from the germline V gene (reference sequence). J was trimmed by 0 bases and V by 4 bases; bases with no gene match: 5. Method: immunoSEQ multiplex PCR; TCRdb's copy keeps in-frame clones and lacks some. The profile shows around 650,000 clones, about 95% of them singletons. On this clone itself: Its antigen remains unidentified.

Sequencing input: naive CD8+ T cells sorted from blood. The chain is built from TRBV5-4 and TRBJ2-7; TRBD1 matches 9 bases. This clonotype was sampled from a woman younger than 45 in good health. The CDR3 bases are TGTGCCAGCAGCCCGGGGACAGGGAGCTCCTACGAGCAGTACTTC. Residues: CASSPGTGSSYEQYF.